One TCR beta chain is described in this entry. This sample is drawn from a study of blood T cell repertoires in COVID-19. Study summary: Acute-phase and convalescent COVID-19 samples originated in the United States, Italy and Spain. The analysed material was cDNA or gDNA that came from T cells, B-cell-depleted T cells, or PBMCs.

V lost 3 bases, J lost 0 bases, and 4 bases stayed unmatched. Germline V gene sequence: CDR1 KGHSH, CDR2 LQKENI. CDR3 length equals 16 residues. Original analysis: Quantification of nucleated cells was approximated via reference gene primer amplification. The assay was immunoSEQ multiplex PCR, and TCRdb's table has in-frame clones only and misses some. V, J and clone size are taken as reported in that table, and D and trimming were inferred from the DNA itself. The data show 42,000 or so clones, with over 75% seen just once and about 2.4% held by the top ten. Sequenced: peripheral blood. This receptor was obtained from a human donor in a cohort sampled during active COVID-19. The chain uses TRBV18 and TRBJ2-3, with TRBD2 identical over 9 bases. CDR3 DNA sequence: TGTGCCAGCTCACCTCTAGCGGGAACTAGCACAGATACGCAGTATTTT. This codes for CASSPLAGTSTDTQYF. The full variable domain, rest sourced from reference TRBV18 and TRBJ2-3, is NAGVMQNPRHLVRRRGQEARLRCSPMKGHSHVYWYRQLPEEGLKFMVYLQKENIIDESGMPKERFSAEFPKEGPSILRIQQVVRGDSAAYFCASSPLAGTSTDTQYFGPGTRLTVL.